This T cell receptor beta chain was obtained from a study of blood T cell repertoires in COVID-19. Looking at the study overall: T cells, B-cell-depleted T cells, or PBMCs provided the cDNA or gDNA that served as material.

Per germline, CDR1 SGHTA and CDR2 FQGNSA. Both ends counted, the CDR3 spans 18 residues. Authors' data handling: Reference gene primer amplification yielded estimated nucleated cell counts. Method: immunoSEQ multiplex PCR; TCRdb's copy keeps in-frame clones and lacks some. Clonal size and the V and J genes are those of that table, whereas D and trimming came from the DNA. The table has about 27,000 clones, 90% to 95% seen once. In its sample, this clone was seen once. It is unclear where the CDR3 begins or ends on the DNA, so no DNA is shown, and the CDR3 is as TCRdb lists it. Material for sequencing was peripheral blood. The rearrangement uses TRBV7-2 and TRBJ2-4; the table's TRBD2 call for D was not verified on the DNA. This TCR was recovered from a human donor with active COVID-19. The donor label of this sample is uncertain. The CDR3 here is CASSFLWDSGGPTSIQYF.